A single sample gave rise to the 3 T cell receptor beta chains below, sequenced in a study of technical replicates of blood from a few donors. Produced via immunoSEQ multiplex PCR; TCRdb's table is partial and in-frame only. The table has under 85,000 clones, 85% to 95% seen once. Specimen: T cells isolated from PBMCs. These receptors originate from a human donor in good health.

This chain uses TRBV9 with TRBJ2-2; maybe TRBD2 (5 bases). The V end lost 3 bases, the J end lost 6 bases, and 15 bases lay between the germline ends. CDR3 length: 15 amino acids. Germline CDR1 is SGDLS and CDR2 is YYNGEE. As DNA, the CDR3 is TGTGCCAGCAGCGAGCTGGGAGATCTGTCCGGGGAGCTGTTTTTT. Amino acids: CASSELGDLSGELFF.

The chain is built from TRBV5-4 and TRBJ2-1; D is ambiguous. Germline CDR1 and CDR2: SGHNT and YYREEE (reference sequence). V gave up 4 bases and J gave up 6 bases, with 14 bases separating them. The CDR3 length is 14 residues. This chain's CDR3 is CASSPPRSLNEQFF. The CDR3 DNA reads TGTGCCAGCAGCCCCCCCAGGTCGCTCAATGAGCAGTTCTTC.

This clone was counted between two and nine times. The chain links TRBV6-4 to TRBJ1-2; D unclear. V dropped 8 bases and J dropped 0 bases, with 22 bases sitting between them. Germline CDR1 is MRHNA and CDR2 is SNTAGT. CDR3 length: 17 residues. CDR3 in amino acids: CASHSRPGPTTNYGYTF. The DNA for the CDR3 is TGTGCCAGCCACTCGCGCCCGGGTCCCACAACTAACTATGGCTACACCTTC.